Listed below are T cell receptor beta chains from one sample, sequenced in a study of identical twins. TCRdb recomputed calls from the 5' RACE reads with MiXCR, one row per CDR3 protein. The table shows approximately 680,000 distinct CDR3 sequences, with around 7.5% occurring only once. The same data also contributed to another study, on yellow fever vaccine responses in identical twins.

Sequencing was done on a sample of PBMCs. Source of these receptors: a woman aged 18-29 years in good health. CDR3s include the opening cysteine and the closing phenylalanine or tryptophan. A D gene is named only where the DNA matches it firmly. The listing skips clone size in some rows; elsewhere it reads once, few, many or a size class.

cdr3_aa	cdr3_nt	v_call	clone_size	j_call	d_call
CASARGLAGGYEQFF	TGTGCTAGTGCACGAGGACTAGCGGGAGGTTATGAGCAGTTCTTC	TRBV12-5	few	TRBJ2-1	TRBD2
CASSVGGGANGELFF	TGTGCCAGCAGCGTAGGAGGGGGCGCGAACGGGGAGCTGTTTTTT	TRBV9	-	TRBJ2-2	TRBD1
CAIRSSGSGETQYF	TGTGCCATCAGGTCTAGCGGGAGTGGTGAGACCCAGTACTTC	TRBV10-3	-	TRBJ2-5	TRBD2
CASSGMGHDQPQHF	TGTGCCAGCAGCGGGATGGGCCACGATCAGCCCCAGCATTTT	TRBV27	-	TRBJ1-5	-
CASNPLTGDRNEQFF	TGTGCCAGCAATCCCCTGACAGGGGACAGGAATGAGCAGTTCTTC	TRBV2	many	TRBJ2-1	TRBD1
CATSRDRRGYNEQFF	TGTGCCACCAGCAGAGATCGACGAGGTTACAATGAGCAGTTCTTC	TRBV15	-	TRBJ2-1	-
CASSLASGSTIPGELFF	TGTGCCAGCAGTTTAGCGTCCGGGTCTACCATACCCGGGGAGCTGTTTTTT	TRBV12-3/TRBV12-4	few	TRBJ2-2	-
CASSQTGLRQETQYF	TGTGCCAGCAGCCAAACAGGGTTGAGGCAAGAGACCCAGTACTTC	TRBV7-7	few	TRBJ2-5	-
CASLLQGAGETQYF	TGTGCCAGTTTACTACAGGGGGCTGGTGAGACCCAGTACTTC	TRBV7-9	few	TRBJ2-5	TRBD1
CSVDGTTYQETQYF	TGCAGCGTTGATGGGACTACCTACCAAGAGACCCAGTACTTC	TRBV29-1	-	TRBJ2-5	TRBD2
CASTRPNQPQHF	TGTGCCAGCACGAGGCCAAATCAGCCCCAGCATTTT	TRBV2	few	TRBJ1-5	-
CSAHGQAASGELFF	TGCAGTGCCCACGGACAGGCGGCGTCCGGGGAGCTGTTTTTT	TRBV20-1	many	TRBJ2-2	TRBD1
CSAGWGLKTETQYF	TGCAGTGCCGGGTGGGGACTAAAAACAGAGACCCAGTACTTC	TRBV20-1	many	TRBJ2-5	TRBD2
CASSLGQPGTGELFF	TGCGCCAGCAGCTTGGGCCAGCCGGGCACCGGGGAGCTGTTTTTT	TRBV5-1	few	TRBJ2-2	-
CASSQASAGFSYNEQFF	TGTGCCAGCAGCCAGGCATCGGCGGGATTCTCCTACAATGAGCAGTTCTTC	TRBV11-3	few	TRBJ2-1	-
CASSLERDCGYTF	TGTGCCAGCAGCTTAGAGAGGGACTGTGGCTACACCTTC	TRBV11-2	-	TRBJ1-2	-